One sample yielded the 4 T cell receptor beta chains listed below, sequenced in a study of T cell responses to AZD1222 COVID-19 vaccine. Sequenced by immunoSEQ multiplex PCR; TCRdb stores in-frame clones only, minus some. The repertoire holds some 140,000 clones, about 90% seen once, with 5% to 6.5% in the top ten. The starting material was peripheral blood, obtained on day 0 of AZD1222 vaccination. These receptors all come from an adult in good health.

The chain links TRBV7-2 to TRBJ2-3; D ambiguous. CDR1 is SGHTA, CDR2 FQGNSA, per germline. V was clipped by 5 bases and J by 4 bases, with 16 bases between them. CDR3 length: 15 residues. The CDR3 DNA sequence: TGTGCCAGCAGCCGGTTCCTCGGGCGGCCAGATACGCAGTATTTT. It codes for CASSRFLGRPDTQYF.

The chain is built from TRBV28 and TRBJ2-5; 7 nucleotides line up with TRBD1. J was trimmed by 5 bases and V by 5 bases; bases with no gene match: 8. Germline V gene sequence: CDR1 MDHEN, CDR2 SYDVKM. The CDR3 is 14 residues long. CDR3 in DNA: TGTGCCAGCAGTCCCCCGACAGGGCGGGAGACCCAGTACTTC. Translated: CASSPPTGRETQYF.

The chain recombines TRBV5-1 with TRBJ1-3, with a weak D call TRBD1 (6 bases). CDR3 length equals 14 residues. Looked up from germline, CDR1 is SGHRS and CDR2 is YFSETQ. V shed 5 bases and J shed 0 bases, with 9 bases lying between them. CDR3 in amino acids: CASRDRDSGNTIYF. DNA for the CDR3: TGCGCCAGCAGGGACAGAGACTCTGGAAACACCATATATTTT.

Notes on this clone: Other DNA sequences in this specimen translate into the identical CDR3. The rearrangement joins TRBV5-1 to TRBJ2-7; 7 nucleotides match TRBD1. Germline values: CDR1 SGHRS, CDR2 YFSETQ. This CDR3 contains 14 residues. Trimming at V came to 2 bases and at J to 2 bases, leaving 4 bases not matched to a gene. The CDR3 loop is CASSLAGGPYEQYF. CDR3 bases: TGCGCCAGCAGCTTAGCAGGGGGACCCTACGAGCAGTACTTC.